The clone carrying this TCR beta chain was detected ten times or more. The sorted Tregs were CD4+CD25+CD127-/low cells. This CDR3 has 16 amino acids. Germline values: CDR1 SGDLS, CDR2 YYNGEE. The junction had 6 bases not matched to a gene; V was cut back by 0 bases and J by 4 bases. Semi-nested PCR with Nested Universal Primer A followed constant-region reverse priming of full-length variable regions. TCRdb recomputed calls from the 5' RACE reads with MiXCR, one row per CDR3 protein. The profile shows under 65,000 distinct CDR3 sequences, less than 25% of them singletons. The sample comprised tumor-infiltrating Tregs sorted from the breast tumor. The J gene is TRBJ2-1, the V gene TRBV9, with 8 nucleotides matching TRBD2. The sequence came from a female donor with breast cancer. CDR3 in amino acids: CASSVGTGGTYNEQFF. CDR3 bases: TGTGCCAGCAGCGTAGGTACGGGAGGGACTTACAATGAGCAGTTCTTC.